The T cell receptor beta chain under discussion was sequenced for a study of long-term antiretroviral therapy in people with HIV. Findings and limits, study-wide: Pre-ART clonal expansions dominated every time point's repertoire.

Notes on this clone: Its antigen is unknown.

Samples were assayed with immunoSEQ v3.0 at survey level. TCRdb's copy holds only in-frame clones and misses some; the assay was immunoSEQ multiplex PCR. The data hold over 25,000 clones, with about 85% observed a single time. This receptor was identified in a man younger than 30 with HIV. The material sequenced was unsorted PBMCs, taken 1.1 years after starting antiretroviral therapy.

In DNA form, the CDR3 reads TGTGCCAGTAGTGGGCAGCCCTATAGCAATCAGCCCCAGCATTTT. As protein: CASSGQPYSNQPQHF. The chain carries TRBV19 and TRBJ1-5; D is unresolved. V lost 5 bases, J lost 0 bases, and 11 bases lay in between. This CDR3 has 15 residues. Germline CDR1 reads LNHDA; CDR2 reads SQIVND (reference sequence).